This T cell receptor (beta chain) was sequenced for a study of shared clonotypes between healthy human individuals. CDR3 length equals 11 residues. Between the trimmed V and J ends, which lost 3 bases and 1 base, there was a span of 3 bases. The V gene's germline CDR1 is SQVTM and CDR2 ANQGSEA. Donors comprised healthy HIV-negative adults lacking recent acute infections or vaccinations. Nashville, Tennessee was home to all donors, each a Caucasian adult. Splitting of each subset's genomic DNA was done evenly across several immunoSEQ plates. Unsorted PBMC DNA went through sequencing on ten immunoSEQ deep assay plates. The protocol was immunoSEQ multiplex PCR, while the TCRdb copy is restricted to in-frame clones and leaves out a portion. The sample holds roughly 500,000 clones, approximately 79% seen once. This clone has a handful of counts. This sample also contains other DNA sequences that code for the same CDR3.

The TCR sequence derives from a woman aged 40 to 50 in good health. Some clones in this sample may be carry-over from other donors' samples. The chain couples TRBV29-1 to TRBJ1-1; the D is unclear. The sequenced sample consisted of PBMCs. The CDR3 nucleotides are TGCAGCGTTGACTGGAACACTGAAGCTTTCTTT. This gives the protein CSVDWNTEAFF.